The 21 T cell receptor beta chains below all came from one sample that was sequenced in a study of blood T cell repertoires in COVID-19. Profiling relied on immunoSEQ multiplex PCR, and the TCRdb table lists in-frame clones only, not all of them. The sample has tens of thousands of clones, about 82% seen once. Specimen: peripheral blood. The receptors shown here come from a man between 50 and 59 years old with active COVID-19.

CDR3 loop: CASSEPVGGGELFF. The CDR3 DNA reads as TGCGCCAGCAGCGAGCCCGTCGGGGGCGGGGAGCTGTTTTTT. The V and J genes are TRBV5-1 and TRBJ2-2; D may be TRBD2 (6 bases). The CDR3 sequence is 14 residues long. Deletions cut 4 bases from V and 7 bases from J, with 14 bases between. Germline loops: CDR1 SGHRS, CDR2 YFSETQ.

The chain carries TRBV7-2 and TRBJ2-1; a weak D match, TRBD2 (6 bases). Germline CDR1 reads SGHTA; CDR2 reads FQGNSA. The CDR3 spans 15 residues. V lost 3 bases and J lost 0, with 9 bases in between. In DNA form, the CDR3 reads TGTGCCAGCAGCTTTCGGGGGAGCTCCTACAATGAGCAGTTCTTC. Its translation: CASSFRGSSYNEQFF.

The chain uses TRBV28 and TRBJ2-7; 8 nucleotides align to TRBD2. The CDR3 extends over 14 amino acids. Looked up from germline, CDR1 is MDHEN and CDR2 is SYDVKM. Trimming took 6 bases from V and 3 from J; bases not matched to a gene: 7. CDR3 loop: CASRLADWSYEQYF. Here the CDR3 DNA reads TGTGCCAGCAGACTAGCGGATTGGAGCTACGAGCAGTACTTC.

The rearrangement uses TRBV18 and TRBJ1-1; D gene unclear. The CDR3 loop spans 14 amino acids. Between the trimmed V and J ends, which lost 4 bases and 6 bases, there was a span of 15 bases. Germline lookup yields CDR1 KGHSH and CDR2 LQKENI. CDR3 sequence reads: CASSQQAGESEAFF. DNA for the CDR3: TGTGCCAGCTCACAGCAAGCCGGGGAGTCTGAAGCTTTCTTT.

This chain uses TRBV11-2 with TRBJ2-1; D gene unclear. V was clipped by 3 bases and J by 9 bases, with 12 bases between them. CDR1 is SGHAT, CDR2 FQNNGV, per germline. The CDR3 runs to 13 residues. The CDR3 sequence is CASSFGWSSEQFF. The CDR3 nucleotides read TGTGCCAGCAGCTTCGGGTGGAGTAGTGAGCAGTTCTTC.

This chain uses TRBV7-3 with TRBJ1-1; 10 bases agree with TRBD1. V shed 5 bases and J 7 bases; nucleotides not matched to a gene: 4. The CDR3 extends over 13 amino acids. The germline CDR1 and CDR2 sequences are SGHTA and FQGTGA. CDR3 region: CASSRDRGREAFF. CDR3 coding DNA: TGTGCCAGCAGCCGCGACAGGGGGCGTGAAGCTTTCTTT.

This chain links TRBV9 with TRBJ2-5; no clear D gene. V lost 4 bases and J 2 bases, leaving 12 bases between the germline ends. Germline values: CDR1 SGDLS, CDR2 YYNGEE. The CDR3 covers 14 residues. This CDR3 reads CASSKSGSQETQYF. The CDR3 DNA follows: TGTGCCAGCAGCAAGTCCGGGTCACAAGAGACCCAGTACTTC. Drawing the rest from reference TRBV9 and TRBJ2-5, the complete variable domain is DSGVTQTPKHLITATGQRVTLRCSPRSGDLSVYWYQQSLDQGLQFLIQYYNGEERAKGNILERFSAQQFPDLHSELNLSSLELGDSALYFCASSKSGSQETQYFGPGTRLLVL.

The chain recombines TRBV7-9 with TRBJ2-7; 8 bases are shared with TRBD2. CDR1 is SEHNR and CDR2 is FQNEAQ in the germline V gene (reference sequence). Trimming at V came to 2 bases and at J to 3 bases, leaving 6 bases not matched to a gene. The length of the CDR3 is 15 residues. The DNA of the CDR3 is TGTGCCAGCAGCTTAAGTCCAGCGGGGGACTACGAGCAGTACTTC. Translation: CASSLSPAGDYEQYF.

V usage is TRBV5-1 and J usage is TRBJ2-3; a weak D match, TRBD2 (6 bases). The CDR3 length is 15 residues. Germline loops: CDR1 SGHRS, CDR2 YFSETQ. Trimming pared 2 bases from V and 2 bases from J, leaving 12 bases between. For the CDR3, the DNA is TGCGCCAGCAGCTTTCGGCGGGGACCCACAGATACGCAGTATTTT. Protein sequence: CASSFRRGPTDTQYF.

This rearrangement joins TRBV28 to TRBJ2-5, with TRBD1 matching 9 bases. Germline V CDR1 and CDR2: MDHEN, SYDVKM. The CDR3 totals 16 residues. Trimming removed 5 bases from V and 2 bases from J; junction bases left unmatched: 9. For the CDR3, the DNA is TGTGCCAGCAGTCCCAGACAGGGGGAATTGCAAGAGACCCAGTACTTC. Translating gives CASSPRQGELQETQYF. Filled out from reference TRBV28 and TRBJ2-5, the complete variable domain reads DVKVTQSSRYLVKRTGEKVFLECVQDMDHENMFWYRQDPGLGLRLIYFSYDVKMKEKGDIPEGYSVSREKKERFSLILESASTNQTSMYLCASSPRQGELQETQYFGPGTRLLVL.

The J gene is TRBJ2-5, the V gene TRBV3-1 (or the pseudogene TRBV3-2), with TRBD2 matching over 10 bases. V lost 7 bases to trimming and J lost 5 bases; unmatched junction nucleotides: 7. This CDR3 region has 14 residues. Germline-derived CDR1 and CDR2 are LGHDT and YNNKEL (reference sequence). CDR3 coding DNA: TGTGCCAGCACCCGAGAGGGACTAGCGGAGACCCAGTACTTC. It is translated as CASTREGLAETQYF.

CDR3 DNA: TGTGCCAGCAGCTCGCAAGGGGGCTACAATGAGCAGTTCTTC. It is translated as CASSSQGGYNEQFF. The rearrangement joins TRBV11-3 to TRBJ2-1; D possibly corresponds to TRBD1 (6 bases). The CDR3 consists of 14 residues. Germline V CDR1 and CDR2: SGHNT, YENEEA. Trimming removed 4 bases from V and 3 bases from J, with 10 bases in between.

V and J are TRBV3-1 (or the pseudogene TRBV3-2) and TRBJ2-2; D unclear. Germline V gene data show CDR1 as LGHDT and CDR2 as YNNKEL (reference sequence). The V end lost 2 bases, the J end lost 4 bases, and 2 bases lay between the germline ends. CDR3 length: 12 residues. The CDR3 reads CASSQRTGELFF. DNA for the CDR3: TGTGCCAGCAGCCAACGCACCGGGGAGCTGTTTTTT.

The chain uses TRBV5-6 and TRBJ2-7; D may be TRBD1 (6 bases). With 2 bases removed from V and 0 bases from J, the gap between germline ends came to 21 bases. The CDR3 spans 18 residues. CDR1 and CDR2 (germline): SGHDT, YYEEEE. CDR3 sequence reads: CASSLRVLRTESSYEQYF. The CDR3 DNA reads as TGTGCCAGCAGCTTAAGAGTCCTTAGGACAGAAAGCTCCTACGAGCAGTACTTC.

J is TRBJ1-1 and V is TRBV28; D is perhaps TRBD1 (5 bases). CDR3 length equals 15 residues. Trimming cost V 6 bases and J 5 bases, with 19 bases left between them. The V gene's germline CDR1 is MDHEN and CDR2 SYDVKM. This CDR3 reads CASSSPLGGRTEAFF. CDR3 bases: TGTGCCAGCAGCTCACCCCTGGGGGGGAGGACTGAAGCTTTCTTT.

This clone was found a few times. V usage is TRBV6-1 and J usage is TRBJ1-6, with D possibly TRBD1 on 6 matching bases. Germline V lookup: CDR1 MNHNS, CDR2 SASEGT. This CDR3 has 13 amino acids. The V end lost 2 bases, the J end lost 7 bases, and 6 bases lay between the germline ends. The DNA for the CDR3 is TGTGCCAGCAGTGAACAGGGGAATTCACCCCTCCACTTT. This translates into CASSEQGNSPLHF.

V and J are TRBV7-2 and TRBJ2-2; D not certain. Germline CDR1 reads SGHTA; CDR2 reads FQGNSA. This CDR3 has 14 residues. Trimming took 5 bases from V and 4 from J, leaving 11 bases between them. The CDR3 DNA reads TGTGCCAGCAGCCTCAAACCGGGCACCGGGGAGCTGTTTTTT. Protein sequence: CASSLKPGTGELFF.

DNA of the CDR3: TGTGCCAGCAGGGAGGGCGTCCTTTCCTACGAGCAGTACTTC. Amino acid sequence: CASREGVLSYEQYF. The chain couples TRBV6-5 to TRBJ2-7; weak D call: TRBD2 (6 bases). CDR3 length: 14 amino acids. The germline CDR1 and CDR2 sequences are MNHEY and SVGAGI. With 6 bases removed from V and 1 base from J, the gap between germline ends came to 13 bases.

This chain connects TRBV30 to TRBJ1-5, with D hard to call. Germline V gene lookup returns CDR1 GTSNPN and CDR2 SVGIG (reference sequence). Trimming removed 1 base from V and 3 bases from J, with 10 bases in between. CDR3 length equals 14 residues. CDR3 residues: CAWSGAVDNQPQHF. CDR3 nucleotides: TGTGCCTGGAGTGGGGCAGTCGACAATCAGCCCCAGCATTTT.

This clone was seen only once. The chain is built from TRBV5-4 and TRBJ2-1; weak D call: TRBD2 (7 bases). CDR1 is SGHNT and CDR2 is YYREEE in the germline V gene (reference sequence). CDR3 length: 16 amino acids. Trimming cost V 1 base and J 7 bases, with 18 bases left between them. CDR3 bases: TGTGCCAGCAGCTTGTCCGGTGGGGGGGGCAGGAATGAGCAGTTCTTC. Encoded protein: CASSLSGGGGRNEQFF.

The chain combines TRBV2 with TRBJ2-5, with 11 nucleotides matching TRBD1. In germline, CDR1 is SNHLY, CDR2 FYNNEI. Unmatched junction bases numbered 3, after V lost 4 bases and J lost 5 bases. The CDR3 runs to 14 residues. CDR3 coding DNA: TGTGCCAGCAGTGGGACAGGGGGCGCGGAGACCCAGTACTTC. This gives the protein CASSGTGGAETQYF.